This TCR beta chain was sequenced during a study of blood T cell repertoires in COVID-19. Study-wide background: Researchers got acute and convalescent COVID-19 samples from the United States, Italy and Spain. In each case, the material was cDNA or gDNA derived from T cells, B-cell-depleted T cells, or PBMCs.

Seattle-derived patients entered the study during active infection and were followed longitudinally. Produced via immunoSEQ multiplex PCR; TCRdb's table is partial and in-frame only. The sample holds fewer than 350,000 clones, 80% to 90% seen once. The V gene lost 0 bases and the J gene lost 3 bases, with 10 bases spanning the gap. This CDR3 contains 14 residues. Germline V gene data show CDR1 as SGDLS and CDR2 as YYNGEE. J is TRBJ2-7 and V is TRBV9; D is unresolved. The sequence derives from a woman under 40 with COVID-19, enrolled during active disease. The sequenced sample was peripheral blood. The CDR3 spells CASSVGGANYEQYF. The CDR3, as DNA: TGTGCCAGCAGCGTAGGAGGAGCTAACTACGAGCAGTACTTC.